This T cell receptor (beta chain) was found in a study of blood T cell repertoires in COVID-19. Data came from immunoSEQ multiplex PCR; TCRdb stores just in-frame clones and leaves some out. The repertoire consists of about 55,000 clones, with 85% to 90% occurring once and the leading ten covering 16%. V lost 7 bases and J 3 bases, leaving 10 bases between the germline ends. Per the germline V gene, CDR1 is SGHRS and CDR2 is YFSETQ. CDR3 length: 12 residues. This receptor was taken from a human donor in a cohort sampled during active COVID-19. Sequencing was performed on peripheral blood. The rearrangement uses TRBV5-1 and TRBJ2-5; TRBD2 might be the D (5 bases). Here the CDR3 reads CASVGVEETQYF. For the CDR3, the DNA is TGCGCCAGCGTCGGGGTGGAAGAGACCCAGTACTTC.